This entry lists 19 T cell receptor beta chains sequenced from one sample in a study of CD8+ T cells in alopecia areata. Extraction of RNA preceded its reverse transcription into cDNA, which served as the sequencing template. TCRdb keeps only in-frame clones here, not all; method: immunoSEQ multiplex PCR. This sample has over 100,000 clones; 45% to 50% occur once, and the top ten carry around a sixth. This specimen consisted of CD8+ T cells sorted from blood, obtained at week 0. The receptor set was obtained from a human donor with alopecia areata.

To note about this clone: This CDR3 is also generated by other DNA sequences in the sample. V and J are TRBV30 and TRBJ2-2, with D tentatively TRBD2 (5 bases). The CDR3 runs to 13 residues. Germline V gives CDR1 GTSNPN, CDR2 SVGIG (reference sequence). Between the trimmed V and J ends, which lost 3 bases and 6 bases, there was a span of 11 bases. The CDR3 here is CAWSVAGPGELFF. Here the CDR3 DNA reads TGTGCCTGGAGCGTCGCGGGCCCCGGGGAGCTGTTTTTT.

The rearrangement links TRBV4-1 to TRBJ2-7; no clear D. Germline V gives CDR1 MGHRA, CDR2 YSYEKL. This CDR3 region has 14 residues. V dropped 0 bases and J dropped 4 bases, with 10 bases sitting between them. As DNA, the CDR3 is TGCGCCAGCAGCCAAGATGGGTTGGGATACGAGCAGTACTTC. This codes for CASSQDGLGYEQYF.

On this clone itself: The same CDR3 arises from other DNA sequences in this sample as well. The rearrangement joins TRBV27 to TRBJ1-2; D is perhaps TRBD1 (5 bases). This CDR3 is built from 13 residues. The V end was cut by 8 bases, the J end by 2 bases, with 12 bases between. CDR1 is MNHEY, CDR2 SMNVEV, per germline (reference sequence). The CDR3 coding sequence is TGTGCCAGCTCTCTGGGGGGGAACTATGGCTACACCTTC. Its protein product is CASSLGGNYGYTF.

The chain links TRBV5-6 to TRBJ2-1, with D perhaps TRBD1 (6 bases). Germline V gene lookup returns CDR1 SGHDT and CDR2 YYEEEE. V was clipped by 2 bases and J by 9 bases, with 12 bases between them. The CDR3 extends over 13 amino acids. CDR3: CASSLQGGGEQFF. The DNA for the CDR3 is TGTGCCAGCAGCTTACAGGGCGGAGGTGAGCAGTTCTTC.

This clone was picked up a small number of times. This sequence joins TRBV29-1 and TRBJ2-1, with D possibly matching TRBD2 (6 bases). The CDR3 covers 13 residues. The germline gives CDR1 SQVTM, CDR2 ANQGSEA. V lost 7 bases to trimming and J lost 8 bases, with 18 bases between them. The CDR3 sequence is CSANPRRGYEQFF. CDR3 bases: TGCAGCGCGAACCCGAGGCGGGGCTATGAGCAGTTCTTC.

CDR3: CASSVEEHEQFF. CDR3 bases: TGTGCCAGCAGCGTAGAGGAGCACGAGCAGTTCTTC. The chain is built from TRBV9 and TRBJ2-1, with unresolved D. Germline V gene lookup returns CDR1 SGDLS and CDR2 YYNGEE. Trimming removed 0 bases at V and 10 bases at J, with 8 bases between. The CDR3 spans 12 residues.

The chain couples TRBV2 to TRBJ1-1; TRBD1 is a possible D gene (5 bases). The CDR3 runs to 11 residues. Germline V gene data show CDR1 as SNHLY and CDR2 as FYNNEI. Trimming cost V 10 bases and J 3 bases, with 9 bases left between them. The CDR3 DNA follows: TGTGCCACCGGGGCGGACACTGAAGCTTTCTTT. Translation: CATGADTEAFF. The full variable domain, in which reference TRBV2 and TRBJ1-1 provide the parts outside the CDR3, is EPEVTQTPSHQVTQMGQEVILRCVPISNHLYFYWYRQILGQKVEFLVSFYNNEISEKSEIFDDQFSVERPDGSNFTLKIRSTKLEDSAMYFCATGADTEAFFGQGTRLTVV.

V usage is TRBV5-6 and J usage is TRBJ2-5; no firm D call. Trimming left V 1 base short and J 6 bases short, with 16 bases between. The CDR3 has 15 residues. Germline CDR1 SGHDT, CDR2 YYEEEE. CDR3 loop: CASSLFVRTPQTQYF. The CDR3 DNA reads as TGTGCCAGCAGCTTGTTCGTCAGGACCCCCCAGACCCAGTACTTC. The full variable domain, with the rest looked up from reference TRBV5-6 and TRBJ2-5, is DAGVTQSPTHLIKTRGQQVTLRCSPKSGHDTVSWYQQALGQGPQFIFQYYEEEERQRGNFPDRFSGHQFPNYSSELNVNALLLGDSALYLCASSLFVRTPQTQYFGPGTRLLVL.

CDR3 in amino acids: CASSFTGATYEQYF. The DNA of the CDR3 is TGTGCCAGCAGTTTTACCGGGGCCACCTACGAGCAGTACTTC. The chain links TRBV27 to TRBJ2-7, with D perhaps TRBD1 or TRBD2 (5 bases each). Between the trimmed V and J ends, which lost 3 bases and 2 bases, there was a span of 11 bases. CDR1 MNHEY and CDR2 SMNVEV come from the germline V gene (reference sequence). CDR3 size: 14 residues.

This clone showed up just a few times. In the same sample, other DNA sequences code for this CDR3. This chain uses TRBV5-4 with TRBJ2-7, with 7 bases aligning to TRBD1. V shed 4 bases, J shed 2 bases, and the junction held 6 bases outside the gene matches. Germline CDR1 is SGHNT and CDR2 is YYREEE (reference sequence). The CDR3 runs 14 residues. The CDR3 DNA is TGTGCCAGCAGCCTCCGGGACAGCCCCTACGAGCAGTACTTC. This gives the protein CASSLRDSPYEQYF.

This clone was counted between two and nine times. The chain combines TRBV7-8 with TRBJ2-7; 9 positions agree with TRBD1. Unmatched junction bases numbered 6, after V lost 2 bases and J lost 4 bases. Germline-derived CDR1 and CDR2 are SGHVS and FQNEAQ. The CDR3 consists of 15 residues. For the CDR3, the DNA is TGTGCCAGCAGCTTACCAGGGACAGGGACGTACGAGCAGTACTTC. Protein: CASSLPGTGTYEQYF.

The chain links TRBV5-1 to TRBJ1-6; no clear D. This CDR3 has 12 residues. Germline lookup yields CDR1 SGHRS and CDR2 YFSETQ. Trimming left V 5 bases short and J 7 bases short, with 7 bases between. The CDR3 here is CASREENSPLHF. The CDR3 DNA follows: TGCGCCAGCAGAGAAGAAAATTCACCCCTCCACTTT.

The chain carries TRBV9 and TRBJ2-5, with D uncertain. The CDR3 runs 14 residues. Trimming shortened V by 0 bases and J by 3 bases, and 9 bases separated the two germline ends. Germline V gene sequence: CDR1 SGDLS, CDR2 YYNGEE. The CDR3 DNA reads TGTGCCAGCAGCGTAGGGCAGTACGAAGAGACCCAGTACTTC. Encoded protein: CASSVGQYEETQYF. The full variable domain, in which reference TRBV9 and TRBJ2-5 provide the parts outside the CDR3, is DSGVTQTPKHLITATGQRVTLRCSPRSGDLSVYWYQQSLDQGLQFLIQYYNGEERAKGNILERFSAQQFPDLHSELNLSSLELGDSALYFCASSVGQYEETQYFGPGTRLLVL.

The rearrangement links TRBV7-3 to TRBJ2-3; TRBD1 is a possible D gene (7 bases). Germline-derived CDR1 and CDR2 are SGHTA and FQGTGA. The CDR3 has 15 amino acids. Trimming cost V 4 bases and J 0 bases, with 11 bases left between them. The CDR3 nucleotides read TGTGCCAGCAGCTCCGCAGGGGGGAGCACAGATACGCAGTATTTT. Translation: CASSSAGGSTDTQYF.

There are a few counts of this clone. The genes are TRBV27 and TRBJ2-7, with D possibly matching TRBD2 (6 bases). The CDR3 covers 13 residues. V lost 6 bases and J lost 2, with 11 bases in between. Germline V gene sequence: CDR1 MNHEY, CDR2 SMNVEV (reference sequence). CDR3: CASSPGVTYEQYF. In DNA, the CDR3 is TGTGCCAGCAGCCCGGGGGTTACCTACGAGCAGTACTTC.

This clone was detected only a few times. V is TRBV7-9 and J is TRBJ2-7; 8 bases map to TRBD1. CDR1 is SEHNR, CDR2 FQNEAQ, per germline (reference sequence). CDR3 length: 13 amino acids. The junction had 6 bases not matched to a gene; V was cut back by 4 bases and J by 7 bases. CDR3 DNA: TGTGCCAGCAGCTATCAGGGGGCAGGGGAGCAGTACTTC. Amino acid sequence: CASSYQGAGEQYF.

The chain links TRBV4-1 to TRBJ1-5; D unclear. The ends were cut back, 1 base at V and 6 bases at J, with 13 bases in the middle. The germline V gene has CDR1 MGHRA and CDR2 YSYEKL. The CDR3 is 15 amino acids. The DNA for the CDR3 is TGCGCCAGCAGCCAAGTTCTAGGCCAAGGTCAGCCCCAGCATTTT. This translates into CASSQVLGQGQPQHF.

This clone turned up a few times. The rearrangement uses TRBV30 and TRBJ2-7, with D unclear. The germline V gene encodes CDR1 GTSNPN and CDR2 SVGIG (reference sequence). Trimming left V 3 bases short and J 2 bases short, with 11 bases between. The CDR3 is 13 residues long. CDR3 residues: CAWSVTSTYEQYF. The CDR3 DNA reads as TGTGCCTGGAGCGTCACAAGTACCTACGAGCAGTACTTC.

This clone has just a few counts. The chain is built from TRBV27 and TRBJ1-2; D is perhaps TRBD1 (6 bases). The CDR3 has 12 amino acids. The V end lost 4 bases, the J end lost 5 bases, and 8 bases lay between the germline ends. In germline, CDR1 is MNHEY, CDR2 SMNVEV (reference sequence). The CDR3 here is CASSSRGYGYTF. CDR3 nucleotides: TGTGCCAGCAGTTCCAGGGGATATGGCTACACCTTC.